This T cell receptor (beta chain) was found in a study of blood T cells in healthy people across ages. Findings of the study overall: Roughly linear declines in TCR beta diversity per million T cells occurred with age. Strong correlation existed between TCR beta diversity and naive T cell percentage. When one million T cells were used, diversity estimates were thought to be underestimates.

It was with a sample-barcoded 5' primer and a J-beta primer mix that a second PCR of about 7 to 12 cycles was run. TCRdb reanalysed the 5' RACE reads using MiXCR and keeps one entry per CDR3 protein. The sample yields hundreds of thousands of distinct CDR3 sequences, approximately 30% seen once. This clonotype occurred a few times. Its antigen is not known. CDR1 LNHNV and CDR2 YYDKDF come from the germline V gene (reference sequence). The length of the CDR3 is 13 residues. V was shortened by 4 bases and J by 12 bases, with 13 bases between the two germline ends. This TCR came from a woman aged 80 or older in good health. Sequencing was done on a sample of blood. V and J are TRBV15 and TRBJ1-6; D possibly corresponds to TRBD1 (6 bases). The CDR3 coding sequence is TGTGCCACCAGCACTGGGGGCAGGAAACCCCTCCACTTT. Protein sequence: CATSTGGRKPLHF.